Shown below are 3 T cell receptor beta chains from a single sample sequenced in a study of cytomegalovirus exposure and HLA in healthy donors. PCR involved 60 Vbeta and 13 Jbeta primers. Profiled with immunoSEQ multiplex PCR; TCRdb holds only in-frame clones, not every one. The repertoire includes 200,000 to 250,000 clones, more than 75% of them detected once, and 1% to 1.5% sits in the top ten. Sequenced material: PBMCs. These receptors were taken from a human donor in good health.

V gene TRBV10-3 combines with J gene TRBJ2-2; D is perhaps TRBD1 (6 bases). CDR3 size: 15 residues. The germline V gene encodes CDR1 ENHRY and CDR2 SYGVKD. V lost 2 bases to trimming and J lost 4 bases, with 11 bases between them. The CDR3 bases are TGTGCCATCAGTGAGCCAGGGGCGTTCACCGGGGAGCTGTTTTTT. Residues: CAISEPGAFTGELFF.

The chain employs TRBV28 and TRBJ2-2, with D maybe TRBD2 (6 bases). V lost 2 bases, J lost 0 bases, and 13 bases lay in between. Germline values: CDR1 MDHEN, CDR2 SYDVKM. This CDR3 comprises 17 residues. For the CDR3, the DNA is TGTGCCAGCAGTTTACTTAGCGGAGCCGCGAACACCGGGGAGCTGTTTTTT. Its translation is CASSLLSGAANTGELFF. Supplemented by reference TRBV28 and TRBJ2-2, the full variable domain reads DVKVTQSSRYLVKRTGEKVFLECVQDMDHENMFWYRQDPGLGLRLIYFSYDVKMKEKGDIPEGYSVSREKKERFSLILESASTNQTSMYLCASSLLSGAANTGELFFGEGSRLTVL.

This chain connects TRBV4-3 to TRBJ2-5, with D perhaps TRBD1 (6 bases). V was pared by 3 bases and J by 0 bases, with 11 bases between. Per germline, CDR1 LGHNA and CDR2 YSLEER. This CDR3 comprises 15 residues. Here the CDR3 DNA reads TGCGCCAGCAGCCATGGACAGTTAAACCAAGAGACCCAGTACTTC. It specifies CASSHGQLNQETQYF.